Presented here are 7 T cell receptor beta chains from one specimen sequenced in a study of blood T cell repertoires in COVID-19. Assay used: immunoSEQ multiplex PCR; TCRdb lists only in-frame clones, some missing. The table lists approximately 160,000 clones, roughly 87% of them singletons. Material for sequencing was PBMCs or T cells enriched from blood (not recorded which). The receptors were gathered from a woman aged 45-59 years who had recovered from COVID-19.

This sequence joins TRBV27 and TRBJ2-7, with 7 positions matching TRBD1. The CDR3 sequence is 15 residues long. V shed 3 bases and J 1 base; nucleotides not matched to a gene: 6. Germline-derived CDR1 and CDR2 are MNHEY and SMNVEV (reference sequence). CDR3 DNA: TGTGCCAGCAGTTTCAGGGCAGGGGGTTCCTACGAGCAGTACTTC. Its translation: CASSFRAGGSYEQYF.

The CDR3 coding sequence is TGCGCCAGCAGCCCTTCGGACATGCCTGACTACGAGCAGTACTTC. Encoded protein: CASSPSDMPDYEQYF. J is TRBJ2-7 and V is TRBV4-1, with D possibly TRBD1 on 5 matching bases. This CDR3 region has 15 residues. The V gene lost 4 bases and the J gene lost 3 bases, with 16 bases spanning the gap. Germline values: CDR1 MGHRA, CDR2 YSYEKL.

The chain links TRBV25-1 to TRBJ1-2; 10 bases fit TRBD1. CDR3 length: 14 amino acids. Trimming at V came to 4 bases and at J to 8 bases, leaving 7 bases not matched to a gene. CDR1 is MGHDK and CDR2 is SYGVNS in the germline V gene. The CDR3 nucleotides are TGTGCCAGCAGTGCGGACAGGGGGATAAAAGGCTACACCTTC. Amino acids: CASSADRGIKGYTF.

The CDR3 DNA sequence: TGTGCCAGCAGTCCCCGTCCCGGGACAGGGACTTACGAGCAGTACTTC. This codes for CASSPRPGTGTYEQYF. V is TRBV27 and J is TRBJ2-7, with 9 bases lining up with TRBD1. Germline V gives CDR1 MNHEY, CDR2 SMNVEV (reference sequence). Trimming at V came to 5 bases and at J to 4 bases, leaving 12 bases not matched to a gene. This CDR3 is built from 16 residues.

The V and J genes are TRBV6-5 and TRBJ2-7, with 8 bases lining up with TRBD1. The V gene's germline CDR1 is MNHEY and CDR2 SVGAGI. The CDR3 sequence is 14 residues long. The V gene end was trimmed by 6 bases and the J gene end by 4 bases; junction bases not matched to a gene: 8. The CDR3 spells CASRHRDRTYEQYF. The CDR3 nucleotides read TGTGCCAGCAGACACCGGGACAGGACTTACGAGCAGTACTTC.

This clone was recorded once. This chain links TRBV29-1 with TRBJ2-5; 11 bases align to TRBD2. J gave up 1 base and V 4 bases, and 8 bases lay outside the gene matches. The CDR3 consists of 16 residues. Germline V CDR1 and CDR2: SQVTM, ANQGSEA. CDR3 coding DNA: TGCAGCGTTGCGGGTCTAGCGGGAGGAGGCCAAGAGACCCAGTACTTC. Translation gives CSVAGLAGGGQETQYF.

The chain uses TRBV5-1 and TRBJ2-1, with 11 nucleotides matching TRBD2. The CDR3 spans 15 residues. CDR1 SGHRS and CDR2 YFSETQ come from the germline V gene. Unmatched junction bases numbered 3, after V lost 3 bases and J lost 4 bases. The CDR3 is CASSWGLAAYNEQFF. The CDR3 nucleotides are TGCGCCAGCAGCTGGGGACTAGCGGCGTACAATGAGCAGTTCTTC. Together with reference TRBV5-1 and TRBJ2-1, the CDR3 gives the full variable domain: KAGVTQTPRYLIKTRGQQVTLSCSPISGHRSVSWYQQTPGQGLQFLFEYFSETQRNKGNFPGRFSGRQFSNSRSEMNVSTLELGDSALYLCASSWGLAAYNEQFFGPGTRLTVL.